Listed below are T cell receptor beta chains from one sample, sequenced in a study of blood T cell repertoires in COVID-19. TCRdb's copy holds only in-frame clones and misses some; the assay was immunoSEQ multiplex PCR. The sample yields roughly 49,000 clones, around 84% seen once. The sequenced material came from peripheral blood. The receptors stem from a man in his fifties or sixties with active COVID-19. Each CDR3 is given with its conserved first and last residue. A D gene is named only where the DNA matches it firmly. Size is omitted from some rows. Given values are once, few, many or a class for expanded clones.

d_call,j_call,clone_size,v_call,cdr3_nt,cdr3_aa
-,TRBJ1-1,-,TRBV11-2,TGTGCCAGCAGCTTAGCACAGATGAACACTGAAGCTTTCTTT,CASSLAQMNTEAFF
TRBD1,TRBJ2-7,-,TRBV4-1,TGCGCCAGCAGCCAAGAGGGACAGGTTCCCTACGAGCAGTACTTC,CASSQEGQVPYEQYF
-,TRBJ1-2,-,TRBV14,TGTGCCAGCAGCCCCCTCAGAAACTATGGCTACACCTTC,CASSPLRNYGYTF
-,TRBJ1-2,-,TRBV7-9,TGTGCCAGCAGCTTATTGTCAGACTTATTCTATGGCTACACCTTC,CASSLLSDLFYGYTF
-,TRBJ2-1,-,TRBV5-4,TGTGCCAGCAGCCTGCCGGGCGGGGCGTACAATGAGCAGTTCTTC,CASSLPGGAYNEQFF
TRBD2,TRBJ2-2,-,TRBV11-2,TGTGCCAGCAGCTCCACTAGCGGGGGGGCCGGGGAGCTGTTTTTT,CASSSTSGGAGELFF
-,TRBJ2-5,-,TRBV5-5,TGTGCCAGCAGCCAACAAGGTCGGGGGTGGCAAGAGACCCAGTACTTC,CASSQQGRGWQETQYF
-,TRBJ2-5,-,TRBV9,TGTGCCAGCAGCGTCAGGTGGGGGGGCCTCGAAGAGACCCAGTACTTC,CASSVRWGGLEETQYF
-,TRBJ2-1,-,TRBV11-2,TGTGCCAGCAGCTTAATCGCGGGGGCCTACTACAATGAGCAGTTCTTC,CASSLIAGAYYNEQFF
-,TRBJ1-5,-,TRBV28,TGTGCCAGCAGGGTGGGAGGGACATACAATCAGCCCCAGCATTTT,CASRVGGTYNQPQHF
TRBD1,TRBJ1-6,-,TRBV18,TGTGCCAGCTCATCGGGGACAGAAAATTCACCCCTCCACTTT,CASSSGTENSPLHF
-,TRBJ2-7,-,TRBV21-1,TGTGCCAGGATACAGGCCACCTACGAGCAGTACTTC,CARIQATYEQYF
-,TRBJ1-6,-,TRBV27,TGTGCCAGCAGTGGCTCCGATACCTATAATTCACCCCTCCACTTT,CASSGSDTYNSPLHF
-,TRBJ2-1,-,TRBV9,TGTGCCAGCAGCGTAGTGGAGGGGGCCGGGAATGAGCAGTTCTTC,CASSVVEGAGNEQFF
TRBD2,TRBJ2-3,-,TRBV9,TGTGCCAGCAGCGTAGTGGGAGCGGGGGGACTCACAGATACGCAGTATTTT,CASSVVGAGGLTDTQYF
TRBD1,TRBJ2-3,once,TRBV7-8,TGTGCCAGCAGCCTCGCGACAGGGCCCCTGGATACGCAGTATTTT,CASSLATGPLDTQYF
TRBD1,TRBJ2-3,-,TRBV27,TGTGCCAGCAGTCACAGGGGTCGAGATACGCAGTATTTT,CASSHRGRDTQYF
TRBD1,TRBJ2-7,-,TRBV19,TGTGCCAGTAGTGGGACAGCAGCCTACGAGCAGTACTTC,CASSGTAAYEQYF
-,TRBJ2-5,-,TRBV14,TGTGCCAGCAGCCAAGATCTGAGGGTTAGGCAGACCCAGTACTTC,CASSQDLRVRQTQYF
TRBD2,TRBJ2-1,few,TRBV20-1,TGCAGTGCTAGTTCGGGACTAGACTACAATGAGCAGTTCTTC,CSASSGLDYNEQFF
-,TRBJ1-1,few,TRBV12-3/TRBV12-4,TGTGCCAGCAGTCTCGACAAGAACACTGAAGCTTTCTTT,CASSLDKNTEAFF
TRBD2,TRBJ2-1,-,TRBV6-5,TGTGCCAGCAGACCCGGGACTAGCGATGGTGAGCAGTTCTTC,CASRPGTSDGEQFF
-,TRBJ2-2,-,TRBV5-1,TGCGCCAGCAGCCGTTCCAGGGGAGATTATCCCGGGGAGCTGTTTTTT,CASSRSRGDYPGELFF
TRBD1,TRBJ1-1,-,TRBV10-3,TGTGCCATCGCGGACAGGGGAACGGGCACTGAAGCTTTCTTT,CAIADRGTGTEAFF
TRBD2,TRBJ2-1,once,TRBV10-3,TGTGCCATCGGCGGGGGGCTTCAGAATGAGCAGTTCTTC,CAIGGGLQNEQFF
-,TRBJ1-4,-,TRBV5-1,TGCGCCAGCAGCTTGGGCCTGGGAGGGGAGGTTGAAAAACTGTTTTTT,CASSLGLGGEVEKLFF
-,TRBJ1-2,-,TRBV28,TGTGCCAGCAGGCCAGGACTCCCCTATGGCTACACCTTC,CASRPGLPYGYTF
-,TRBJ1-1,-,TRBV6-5,TGTGCCAGCAGTTATCGGGGGGGAGGTGAAGCTTTCTTT,CASSYRGGGEAFF
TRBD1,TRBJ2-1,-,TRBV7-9,TGTGCCAGCAGACCCGGGACAGGTTCCCTCTCCTACAATGAGCAGTTCTTC,CASRPGTGSLSYNEQFF
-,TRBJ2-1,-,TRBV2,TGTGCCAGCAGTGGGGCGATTGAGCAGTTCTTC,CASSGAIEQFF
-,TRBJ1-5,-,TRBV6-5,TGTGCCAGCAGTTCCAGGGTCCTTCAGCCCCAGCATTTT,CASSSRVLQPQHF
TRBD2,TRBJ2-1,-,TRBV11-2,TGTGCCAGCAGCCCAAGGACTAGCGGTACCTACAATGAGCAGTTCTTC,CASSPRTSGTYNEQFF
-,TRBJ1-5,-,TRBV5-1,TGCGCCAGCAGCGAGGACGGGGGAGGCCAGCCCCAGCATTTT,CASSEDGGGQPQHF
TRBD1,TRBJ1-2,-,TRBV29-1,TGCAGCGTGGGCGGACAGGGTGACTATGGCTACACCTTC,CSVGGQGDYGYTF
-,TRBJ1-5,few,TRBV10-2,TGCGCCCTCAAGGGTAGGCAGGACAAACAGCCCCAGCATTTT,CALKGRQDKQPQHF
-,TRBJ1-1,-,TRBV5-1,TGCGCCAGCAGCTTGGGGTCAGGGCTCACTGAAGCTTTCTTT,CASSLGSGLTEAFF
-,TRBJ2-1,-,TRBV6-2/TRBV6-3,TGTGCCAGCACTTACTCTAGGAGGGTCTCCTACAATGAGCAGTTCTTC,CASTYSRRVSYNEQFF
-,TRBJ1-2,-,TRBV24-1,TGTGCCACCAGTGACCCATCTTCGACACACAGCTACACCTTC,CATSDPSSTHSYTF
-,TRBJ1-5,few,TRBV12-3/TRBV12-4,TGTGCCAGCAGTTTAGCGAGCCATCAGCCCCAGCATTTT,CASSLASHQPQHF
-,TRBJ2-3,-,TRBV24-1,TGTGCCACCAGTGATGGGAGGATTGGCACAGATACGCAGTATTTT,CATSDGRIGTDTQYF
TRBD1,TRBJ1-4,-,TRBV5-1,TGCGCCAGTACTACGGACAGGGGGAACGAAAAACTGTTTTTT,CASTTDRGNEKLFF
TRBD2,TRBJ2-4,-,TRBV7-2,TGTGCCAGCAGCTTGGCGGGGGGACCAAAGAAAAACATTCAGTACTTC,CASSLAGGPKKNIQYF
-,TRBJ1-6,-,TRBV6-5,TGTGCCAGCAGTTACGGGAGCAATTCACCCCTCCACTTT,CASSYGSNSPLHF
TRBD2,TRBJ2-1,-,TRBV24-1,TGTGCCATCCAGACTAGCAACAATGAGCAGTTCTTC,CAIQTSNNEQFF
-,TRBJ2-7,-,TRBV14,TGTGCCAGCAGCCAAGTGGGGGCCTCCCTTTACGAGCAGTACTTC,CASSQVGASLYEQYF
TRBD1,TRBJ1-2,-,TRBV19,TGTGCCAGTAGTATAGGATCCGACAGGGTCTACACCTTC,CASSIGSDRVYTF
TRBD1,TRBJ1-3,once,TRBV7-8,TGTGCCAGCAGCTTAGGAAACACAGGGGGGGAAAACACCATATATTTT,CASSLGNTGGENTIYF
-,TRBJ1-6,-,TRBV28,TGTGCCAGCAACCTCGGAGGAGGCCAGTATAATTCACCCCTCCACTTT,CASNLGGGQYNSPLHF
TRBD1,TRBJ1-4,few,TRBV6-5,TGTGCCAGCCGGGACAGGGGGGCAACTAATGAAAAACTGTTTTTT,CASRDRGATNEKLFF
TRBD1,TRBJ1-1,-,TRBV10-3,TGTGCCATCAGTGAACGGCAGGGGGGCACTGAAGCTTTCTTT,CAISERQGGTEAFF
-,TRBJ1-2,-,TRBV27,TGTGCCAGCAGTTTAATCCCGGCGGGGGGCGGCTATGGCTACACCTTC,CASSLIPAGGGYGYTF
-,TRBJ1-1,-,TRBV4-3,TGCGCCAGCAGCCAAGGGGCTTGGACAGCCCTTGCTGAAGCTTTCTTT,CASSQGAWTALAEAFF
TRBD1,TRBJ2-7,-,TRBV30,TGTGCCTGCTCTCCTAAGGGGGCAGGGCACAGCTCCTACGAGCAGTACTTC,CACSPKGAGHSSYEQYF